This TCR beta chain was profiled in a study of read filtering for tumor transcriptome and immune sequencing. The CDR3 is 14 residues long. Germline lookup yields CDR1 SQVTM and CDR2 ANQGSEA. V trimming: 7 bases; J trimming: 2 bases; junction bases outside the gene matches: 8. This clonotype has a count of ten or more. Molecular barcoded adaptors covering alpha/delta and beta/gamma chains were used on around 400 ng RNA. TCRdb reprocessed the reads via MiXCR and lists one record per CDR3 protein. The table includes under 80,000 distinct CDR3 sequences, roughly 19% detected once. The sequenced sample was a population of CD138-negative cells sorted from bone marrow. This TCR came from a donor aged 40 or older with multiple myeloma. The rearrangement uses TRBV29-1 and TRBJ2-3, with 8 bases identical to TRBD1. CDR3 in amino acids: CSALTGGFTDTQYF. In DNA, the CDR3 is TGCAGCGCCCTAACAGGGGGATTCACAGATACGCAGTATTTT.